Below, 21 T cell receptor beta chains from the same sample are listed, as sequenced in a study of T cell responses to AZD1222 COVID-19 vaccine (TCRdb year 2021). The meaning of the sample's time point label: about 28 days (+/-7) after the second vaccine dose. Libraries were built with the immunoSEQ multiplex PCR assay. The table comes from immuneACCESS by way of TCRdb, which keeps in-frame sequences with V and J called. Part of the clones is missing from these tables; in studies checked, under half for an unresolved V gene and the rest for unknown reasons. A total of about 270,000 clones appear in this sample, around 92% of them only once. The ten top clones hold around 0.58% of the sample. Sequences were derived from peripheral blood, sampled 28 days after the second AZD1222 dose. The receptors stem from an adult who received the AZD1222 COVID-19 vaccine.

The chain's CDR3 is CASSGLGYGYSYEQYF. The CDR3 nucleotides are TGTGCCAGCAGCGGGTTGGGGTATGGATACTCCTACGAGCAGTACTTC. V is TRBV5-8 and J is TRBJ2-7, with D unresolved. The CDR3 loop spans 16 amino acids. The germline V and J ends were trimmed by 4 bases and 0 bases, with 17 bases remaining between them. Germline V gene data show CDR1 as SGHTS and CDR2 as YDEGEE.

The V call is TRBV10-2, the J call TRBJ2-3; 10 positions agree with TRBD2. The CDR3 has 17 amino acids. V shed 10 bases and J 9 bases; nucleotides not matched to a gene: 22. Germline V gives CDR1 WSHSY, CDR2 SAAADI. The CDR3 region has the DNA TGCGCCACCAGAAAACAGTTAGCGGGAGGACCTATAGGCACGCAGTATTTT. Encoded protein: CATRKQLAGGPIGTQYF.

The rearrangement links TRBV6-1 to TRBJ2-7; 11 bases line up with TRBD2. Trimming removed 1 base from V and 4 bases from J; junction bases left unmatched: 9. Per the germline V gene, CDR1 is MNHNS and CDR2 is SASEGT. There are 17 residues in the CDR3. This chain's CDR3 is CASSEVWLAGGPYEQYF. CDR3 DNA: TGTGCCAGCAGTGAAGTTTGGCTAGCGGGGGGTCCGTACGAGCAGTACTTC.

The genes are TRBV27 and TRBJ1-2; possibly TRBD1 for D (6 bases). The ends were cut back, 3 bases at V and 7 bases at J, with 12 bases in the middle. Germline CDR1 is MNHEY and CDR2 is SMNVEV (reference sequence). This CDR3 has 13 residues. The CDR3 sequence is CASSFTGSGGYTF. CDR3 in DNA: TGTGCCAGCAGTTTTACAGGGTCCGGTGGCTACACCTTC.

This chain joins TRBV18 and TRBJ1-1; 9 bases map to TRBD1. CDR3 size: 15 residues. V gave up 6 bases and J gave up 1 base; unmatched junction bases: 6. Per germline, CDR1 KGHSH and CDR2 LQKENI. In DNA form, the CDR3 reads TGTGCCAGCTCCCGGACAGGGGACGGGAACACTGAAGCTTTCTTT. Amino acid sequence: CASSRTGDGNTEAFF.

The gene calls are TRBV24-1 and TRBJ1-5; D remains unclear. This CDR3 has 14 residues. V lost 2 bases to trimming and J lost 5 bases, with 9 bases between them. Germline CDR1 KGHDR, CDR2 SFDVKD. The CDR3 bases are TGTGCCACCAGTGATTCGAAATGGGATCAGCCCCAGCATTTT. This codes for CATSDSKWDQPQHF.

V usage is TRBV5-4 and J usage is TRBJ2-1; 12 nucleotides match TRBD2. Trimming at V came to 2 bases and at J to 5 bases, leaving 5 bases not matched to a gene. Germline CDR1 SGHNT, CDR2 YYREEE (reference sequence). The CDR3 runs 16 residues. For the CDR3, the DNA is TGTGCCAGCAGCTTCCCTAGCGGGGGGGGAAACAATGAGCAGTTCTTC. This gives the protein CASSFPSGGGNNEQFF.

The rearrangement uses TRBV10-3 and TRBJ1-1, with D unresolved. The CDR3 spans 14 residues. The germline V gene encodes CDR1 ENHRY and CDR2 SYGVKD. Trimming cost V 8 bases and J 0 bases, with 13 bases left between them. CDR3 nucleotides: TGTGCCATCGGAGGTAGGGAGGTGAACACTGAAGCTTTCTTT. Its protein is CAIGGREVNTEAFF.

The CDR3, as DNA: TGTGCCAGCAGCGTTCAGAGGGCAGGGGACAGTGAGCAGTTCTTC. Its translation: CASSVQRAGDSEQFF. The chain joins TRBV2 to TRBJ2-1, with 7 positions matching TRBD1. Unmatched junction bases numbered 14, after V lost 6 bases and J lost 9 bases. The germline V gene encodes CDR1 SNHLY and CDR2 FYNNEI. The CDR3 sequence is 15 residues long. The whole variable domain, filled in from reference TRBV2 and TRBJ2-1, reads EPEVTQTPSHQVTQMGQEVILRCVPISNHLYFYWYRQILGQKVEFLVSFYNNEISEKSEIFDDQFSVERPDGSNFTLKIRSTKLEDSAMYFCASSVQRAGDSEQFFGPGTRLTVL.

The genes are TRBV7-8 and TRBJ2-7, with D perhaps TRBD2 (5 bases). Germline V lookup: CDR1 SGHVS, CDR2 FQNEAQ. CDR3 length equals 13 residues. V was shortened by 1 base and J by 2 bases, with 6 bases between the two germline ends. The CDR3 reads CASSLVGAYEQYF. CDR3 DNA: TGTGCCAGCAGCTTAGTCGGGGCCTACGAGCAGTACTTC.

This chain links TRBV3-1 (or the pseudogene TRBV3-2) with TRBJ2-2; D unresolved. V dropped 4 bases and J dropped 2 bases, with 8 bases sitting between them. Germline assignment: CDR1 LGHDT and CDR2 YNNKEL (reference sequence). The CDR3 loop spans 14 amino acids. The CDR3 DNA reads TGTGCCAGCAGCCCGGCACAAAACACCGGGGAGCTGTTTTTT. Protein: CASSPAQNTGELFF.

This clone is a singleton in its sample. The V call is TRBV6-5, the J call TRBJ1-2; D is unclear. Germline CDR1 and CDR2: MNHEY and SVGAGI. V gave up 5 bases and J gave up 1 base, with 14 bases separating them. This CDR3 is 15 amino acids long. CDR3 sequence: CASSPIGGYNYGYTF. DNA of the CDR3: TGTGCCAGCAGTCCAATAGGAGGGTATAACTATGGCTACACCTTC.

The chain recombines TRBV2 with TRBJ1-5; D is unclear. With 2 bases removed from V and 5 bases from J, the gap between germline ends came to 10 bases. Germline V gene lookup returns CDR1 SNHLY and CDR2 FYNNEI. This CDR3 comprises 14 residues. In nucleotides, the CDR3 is TGTGCCAGCAGTGAAATGGCGGAATATCAGCCCCAGCATTTT. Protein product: CASSEMAEYQPQHF.

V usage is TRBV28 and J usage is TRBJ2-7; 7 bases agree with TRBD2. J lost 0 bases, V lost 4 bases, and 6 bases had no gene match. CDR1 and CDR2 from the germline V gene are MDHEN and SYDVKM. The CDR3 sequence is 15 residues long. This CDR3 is CASSWGGDYSYEQYF. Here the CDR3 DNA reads TGTGCCAGCAGTTGGGGGGGGGACTACTCCTACGAGCAGTACTTC.

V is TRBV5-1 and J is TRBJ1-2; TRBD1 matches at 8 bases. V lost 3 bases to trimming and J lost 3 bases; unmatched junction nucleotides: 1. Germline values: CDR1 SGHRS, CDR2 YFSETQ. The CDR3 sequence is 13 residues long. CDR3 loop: CASSSGQDYGYTF. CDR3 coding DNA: TGCGCCAGCAGCTCGGGACAGGACTATGGCTACACCTTC.

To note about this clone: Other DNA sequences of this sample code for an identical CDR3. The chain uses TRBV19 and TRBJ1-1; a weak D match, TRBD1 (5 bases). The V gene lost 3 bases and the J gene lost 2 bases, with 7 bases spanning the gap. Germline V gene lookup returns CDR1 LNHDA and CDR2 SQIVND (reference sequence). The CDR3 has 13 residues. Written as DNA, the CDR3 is TGTGCCAGTAGTATTGGGGGAAACACTGAAGCTTTCTTT. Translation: CASSIGGNTEAFF.

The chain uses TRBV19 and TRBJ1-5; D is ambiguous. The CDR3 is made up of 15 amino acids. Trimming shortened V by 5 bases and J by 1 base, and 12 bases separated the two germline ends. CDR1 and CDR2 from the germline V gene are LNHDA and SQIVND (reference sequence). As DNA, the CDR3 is TGTGCCAGTAGTTCCCCCTCAAGGAGCAATCAGCCCCAGCATTTT. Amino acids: CASSSPSRSNQPQHF.

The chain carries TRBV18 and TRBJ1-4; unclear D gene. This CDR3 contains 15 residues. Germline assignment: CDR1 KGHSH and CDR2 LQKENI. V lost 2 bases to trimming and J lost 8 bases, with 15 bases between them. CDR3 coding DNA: TGTGCCAGCTCACCAGGGGTCCCCCATGGAGAAAAACTGTTTTTT. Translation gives CASSPGVPHGEKLFF. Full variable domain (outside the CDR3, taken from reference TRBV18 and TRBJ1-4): NAGVMQNPRHLVRRRGQEARLRCSPMKGHSHVYWYRQLPEEGLKFMVYLQKENIIDESGMPKERFSAEFPKEGPSILRIQQVVRGDSAAYFCASSPGVPHGEKLFFGSGTQLSVL.

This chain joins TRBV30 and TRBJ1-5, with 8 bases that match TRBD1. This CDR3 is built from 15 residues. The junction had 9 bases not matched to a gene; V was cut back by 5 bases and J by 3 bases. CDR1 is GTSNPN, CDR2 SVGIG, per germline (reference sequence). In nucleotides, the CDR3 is TGTGCCTGGGCGGGGGGACAGGCCTACAATCAGCCCCAGCATTTT. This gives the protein CAWAGGQAYNQPQHF.

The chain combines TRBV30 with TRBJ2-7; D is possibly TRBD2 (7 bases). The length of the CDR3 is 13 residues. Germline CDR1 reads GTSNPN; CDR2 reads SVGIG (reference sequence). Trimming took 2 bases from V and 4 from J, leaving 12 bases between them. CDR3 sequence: CAWSKGGGYEQYF. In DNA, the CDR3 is TGTGCCTGGAGTAAGGGGGGGGGTTACGAGCAGTACTTC.

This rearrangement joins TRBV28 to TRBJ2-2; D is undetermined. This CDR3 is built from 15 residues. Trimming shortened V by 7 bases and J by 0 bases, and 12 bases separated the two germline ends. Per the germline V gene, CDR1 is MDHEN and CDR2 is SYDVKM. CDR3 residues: CASTPSYANTGELFF. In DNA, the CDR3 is TGTGCCAGCACCCCCAGCTACGCGAACACCGGGGAGCTGTTTTTT.